This T cell receptor beta chain was sequenced for a study of cytomegalovirus exposure and HLA in healthy donors. Whole-study context: Of the donors genotyped, approximately 400 in all, about 81% fell in the Caucasian-associated ancestry cluster.

Findings and limits, study-wide: TCR beta chain V- and J-gene trimming was linked, in a later analysis, to a missense variant in DCLRE1C. A later analysis showed HLA-associated TCR beta chains outstripping equally common others in clonal expansion. Altogether, 150 or so TCR beta chains were recorded as cytomegalovirus-associated.

Concerning this clone itself: Antigen specificity is unknown.

Primers included in the PCR were 60 Vbeta and 13 Jbeta primers. The table came from immunoSEQ multiplex PCR; TCRdb's copy has only in-frame clones and leaves some out. The sample holds 160,000 or so clones; 75% to 90% are singletons and the top ten take about 1.4%. Germline CDR1 and CDR2: SGHNT and YYREEE (reference sequence). V lost 9 bases and J 5 bases, leaving 14 bases between the germline ends. The CDR3 has 13 amino acids. The clonotype comes from a woman in her late teens or twenties in good health and CMV-seronegative. The sequenced sample consisted of PBMCs. The J gene is TRBJ2-2, the V gene TRBV5-4; D uncertain. The CDR3 is CATWAPRTGELFF. DNA of the CDR3: TGTGCCACCTGGGCCCCAAGAACCGGGGAGCTGTTTTTT. Supplemented by reference TRBV5-4 and TRBJ2-2, the full variable domain reads ETGVTQSPTHLIKTRGQQVTLRCSSQSGHNTVSWYQQALGQGPQFIFQYYREEENGRGNFPPRFSGLQFPNYSSELNVNALELDDSALYLCATWAPRTGELFFGEGSRLTVL.